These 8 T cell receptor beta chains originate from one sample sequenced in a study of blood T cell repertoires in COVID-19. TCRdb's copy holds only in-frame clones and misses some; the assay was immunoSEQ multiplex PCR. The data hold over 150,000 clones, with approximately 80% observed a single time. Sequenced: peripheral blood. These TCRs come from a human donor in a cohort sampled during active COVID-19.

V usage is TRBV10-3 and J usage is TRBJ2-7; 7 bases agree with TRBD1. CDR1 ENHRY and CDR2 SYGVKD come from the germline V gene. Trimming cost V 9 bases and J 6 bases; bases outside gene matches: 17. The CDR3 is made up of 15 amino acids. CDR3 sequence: CAITRGTPAAFEQYF. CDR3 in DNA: TGTGCCATAACCAGGGGGACCCCCGCTGCTTTCGAGCAGTACTTC.

In DNA, the CDR3 is TGTGCCAGTAGTATCGGGGGAAATAACTACGAGCAGTACTTC. Its protein product is CASSIGGNNYEQYF. The V call is TRBV19, the J call TRBJ2-7; TRBD2 is a possible D gene (6 bases). In germline, CDR1 is LNHDA, CDR2 SQIVND (reference sequence). This CDR3 has 14 amino acids. The V gene lost 3 bases and the J gene lost 3 bases, with 12 bases spanning the gap.

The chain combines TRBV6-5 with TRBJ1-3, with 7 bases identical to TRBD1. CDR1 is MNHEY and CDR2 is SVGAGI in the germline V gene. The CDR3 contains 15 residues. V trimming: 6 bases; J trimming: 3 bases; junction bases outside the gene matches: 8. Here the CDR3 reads CASSRQGKGGNTIYF. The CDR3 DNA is TGTGCCAGCAGCCGACAGGGAAAGGGTGGAAACACCATATATTTT.

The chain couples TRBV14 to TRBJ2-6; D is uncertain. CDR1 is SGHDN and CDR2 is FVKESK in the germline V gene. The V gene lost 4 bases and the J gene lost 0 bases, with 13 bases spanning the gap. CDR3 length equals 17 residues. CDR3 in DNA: TGTGCCAGCAGCCGAGGTCTAATACCCTCTGGGGCCAACGTCCTGACTTTC. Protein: CASSRGLIPSGANVLTF.

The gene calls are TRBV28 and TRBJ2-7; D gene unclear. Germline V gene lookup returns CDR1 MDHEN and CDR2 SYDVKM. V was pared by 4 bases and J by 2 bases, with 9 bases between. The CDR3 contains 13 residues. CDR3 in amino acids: CASSSPDTYEQYF. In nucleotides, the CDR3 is TGTGCCAGCAGTTCCCCCGACACCTACGAGCAGTACTTC.

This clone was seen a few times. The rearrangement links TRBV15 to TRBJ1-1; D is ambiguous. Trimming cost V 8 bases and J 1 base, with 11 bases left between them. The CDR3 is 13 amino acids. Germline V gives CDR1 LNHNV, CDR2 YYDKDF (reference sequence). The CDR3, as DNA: TGTGCCACCGGTAGGGAGGCGAACACTGAAGCTTTCTTT. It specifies CATGREANTEAFF.

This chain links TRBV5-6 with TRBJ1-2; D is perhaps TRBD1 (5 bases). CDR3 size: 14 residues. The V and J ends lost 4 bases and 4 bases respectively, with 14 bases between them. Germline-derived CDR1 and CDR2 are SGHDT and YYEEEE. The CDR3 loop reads CASSPGGASYGYTF. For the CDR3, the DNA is TGTGCCAGCAGCCCTGGAGGGGCCTCCTATGGCTACACCTTC.

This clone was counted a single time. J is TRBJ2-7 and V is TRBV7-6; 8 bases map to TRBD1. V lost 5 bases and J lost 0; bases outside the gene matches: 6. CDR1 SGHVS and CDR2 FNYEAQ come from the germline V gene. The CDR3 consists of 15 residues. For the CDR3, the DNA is TGTGCCAGCAGCCCCGGACAGGGAATCTCCTACGAGCAGTACTTC. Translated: CASSPGQGISYEQYF.